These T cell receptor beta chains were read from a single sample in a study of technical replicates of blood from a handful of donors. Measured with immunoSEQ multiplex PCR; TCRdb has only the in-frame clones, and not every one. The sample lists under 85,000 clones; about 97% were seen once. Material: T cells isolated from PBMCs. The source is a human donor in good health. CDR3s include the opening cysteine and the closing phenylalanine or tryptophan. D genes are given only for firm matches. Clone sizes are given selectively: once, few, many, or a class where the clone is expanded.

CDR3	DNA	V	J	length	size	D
CASSSVGGYEQYF	TGTGCCAGCAGCTCGGTGGGAGGCTACGAGCAGTACTTC	TRBV7-9	TRBJ2-7	13	NA	NA
CASRRTSGTTYNEQFF	TGTGCCAGCCGCCGGACTAGCGGGACTACCTACAATGAGCAGTTCTTC	TRBV19	TRBJ2-1	16	NA	TRBD2
CASSLGQTHYF	TGTGCCAGCAGTCTGGGACAAACCCACTACTTC	TRBV5-6	TRBJ1-2	11	NA	NA
CASSWGLFPGGYTF	TGTGCCAGCAGCTGGGGCCTTTTCCCCGGAGGCTACACCTTC	TRBV13	TRBJ1-2	14	NA	NA
CASSLVTSGRNTDTQYF	TGCGCCAGCAGCTTGGTTACTAGCGGGAGGAACACAGATACGCAGTATTTT	TRBV5-1	TRBJ2-3	17	NA	TRBD2
CASSGTSGSSDEQFF	TGTGCCAGCAGCGGGACTAGCGGGAGTAGCGATGAGCAGTTCTTC	TRBV9	TRBJ2-1	15	NA	TRBD2
CAFTSGSQGTQYF	TGTGCCTTCACTAGCGGGAGTCAGGGGACCCAGTACTTC	TRBV30	TRBJ2-5	13	NA	TRBD2
CASSLLQGAQSHGYTF	TGCGCCAGCAGCCTTCTACAGGGGGCGCAGAGCCATGGCTACACCTTC	TRBV4-3	TRBJ1-2	16	NA	TRBD1
CASSLGTGYDEQYF	TGTGCTAGCAGCTTAGGGACAGGGTACGACGAGCAGTACTTC	TRBV7-7	TRBJ2-7	14	NA	TRBD1
CASTPTGQGSTEAFF	TGTGCCAGCACTCCGACCGGGCAGGGGAGCACTGAAGCTTTCTTT	TRBV6-6	TRBJ1-1	15	once	NA
CASSLSGAGANVLTF	TGTGCCAGCAGCTTGAGCGGGGCTGGGGCCAACGTCCTGACTTTC	TRBV7-9	TRBJ2-6	15	NA	TRBD2
CAWSVLMGGQPQHF	TGTGCCTGGAGTGTACTTATGGGAGGTCAGCCCCAGCATTTT	TRBV30	TRBJ1-5	14	NA	NA
CASSRDGLNQPQHF	TGTGCCAGCAGCCGCGACGGACTCAATCAGCCCCAGCATTTT	TRBV9	TRBJ1-5	14	NA	NA
CASSPAGGAVGYTF	TGTGCCAGCAGCCCCGCGGGGGGGGCGGTCGGCTACACCTTC	TRBV7-3	TRBJ1-2	14	NA	NA
CASSVAPNEQFF	TGTGCCAGCAGCGTAGCTCCCAATGAGCAGTTCTTC	TRBV9	TRBJ2-1	12	NA	NA
CASSQEGEGGNSYEQYF	TGTGCCAGCAGCCAAGAAGGGGAGGGAGGGAACTCCTACGAGCAGTACTTC	TRBV4-2	TRBJ2-7	17	once	TRBD2
CSYYRNTEAFF	TGCAGCTATTACAGGAACACTGAAGCTTTCTTT	TRBV29-1	TRBJ1-1	11	NA	NA
CASRVGTGTYEQYF	TGCGCCAGCAGAGTAGGGACAGGGACCTACGAGCAGTACTTC	TRBV5-1	TRBJ2-7	14	NA	TRBD1
CASSVRGQKGYTF	TGTGCCAGCAGTGTTAGGGGGCAAAAAGGCTACACCTTC	TRBV2	TRBJ1-2	13	NA	TRBD1
CASSPGQGEGETQYF	TGTGCCAGCAGCCCGGGACAGGGGGAGGGTGAGACCCAGTACTTC	TRBV7-9	TRBJ2-5	15	NA	TRBD1
CASSNQREQFF	TGTGCCAGCAGCAACCAGCGTGAGCAGTTCTTC	TRBV7-2	TRBJ2-1	11	once	NA
CASSYSGQGSLYEQYF	TGTGCCAGCAGTTACTCGGGACAGGGGAGCTTATACGAGCAGTACTTC	TRBV6-5	TRBJ2-7	16	NA	TRBD1
CATRPGYQETQYF	TGTGCCACGAGACCCGGGTACCAAGAGACCCAGTACTTC	TRBV7-9	TRBJ2-5	13	once	NA
CASRVQELNEKLFF	TGCGCCAGCAGAGTACAGGAGCTGAATGAAAAACTGTTTTTT	TRBV5-1	TRBJ1-4	14	NA	NA
CASSEYGGAWDEQFF	TGTGCCAGCAGTGAATACGGGGGAGCCTGGGATGAGCAGTTCTTC	TRBV25-1	TRBJ2-1	15	NA	NA
CASSLRAGGPGETQYF	TGTGCCAGCAGCTTGAGAGCGGGAGGGCCGGGTGAGACCCAGTACTTC	TRBV5-5	TRBJ2-5	16	NA	TRBD2
CASSASGLNTGELFF	TGTGCCAGCAGTGCGTCGGGACTTAACACCGGGGAGCTGTTTTTT	TRBV6-4	TRBJ2-2	15	NA	NA
CASSVEGRGWETQYF	TGTGCCAGCAGTGTTGAGGGCAGGGGGTGGGAGACCCAGTACTTC	TRBV6-1	TRBJ2-5	15	NA	TRBD1
CAISTSGDRGSEQYF	TGTGCCATCAGCACATCCGGGGACAGGGGCTCCGAGCAGTACTTC	TRBV10-3	TRBJ2-7	15	NA	TRBD1
CASSFLRRDRVYEQYF	TGTGCCAGCAGTTTTCTCCGAAGGGACAGAGTCTACGAGCAGTACTTC	TRBV28	TRBJ2-7	16	NA	TRBD1
CASTRGLTGGYNEQFF	TGTGCCAGCACCCGCGGACTGACAGGAGGATACAATGAGCAGTTCTTC	TRBV4-2	TRBJ2-1	16	NA	NA
CASSPNPTGSSEQYF	TGTGCCAGCTCACCTAACCCGACAGGGTCCTCCGAGCAGTACTTC	TRBV18	TRBJ2-7	15	NA	TRBD1
CASSLSQREPYNEQFF	TGTGCCAGCAGCTTAAGCCAGCGGGAGCCCTACAATGAGCAGTTCTTC	TRBV11-1	TRBJ2-1	16	NA	TRBD2
CASSPFSWTSTDTQYF	TGTGCCAGCAGCCCTTTCAGCTGGACTAGCACAGATACGCAGTATTTT	TRBV9	TRBJ2-3	16	NA	NA
CASSQEREVAEAFF	TGTGCCAGCAGCCAAGAACGGGAGGTGGCTGAAGCTTTCTTT	TRBV9	TRBJ1-1	14	NA	NA
CASSLVGQPQHF	TGTGCCAGCAGCTTAGTCGGGCAGCCCCAGCATTTT	TRBV7-2	TRBJ1-5	12	NA	NA
CASSSQGAIDQPQHF	TGTGCCAGCAGCTCCCAGGGGGCTATCGATCAGCCCCAGCATTTT	TRBV5-4	TRBJ1-5	15	NA	TRBD1
CASSQTGDEQYF	TGTGCCAGCAGCCAGACAGGGGACGAGCAGTACTTC	TRBV7-9	TRBJ2-7	12	NA	TRBD1
CASSLVPSGNNEQFF	TGTGCCAGCAGCTTAGTTCCTAGCGGGAACAATGAGCAGTTCTTC	TRBV7-9	TRBJ2-1	15	NA	TRBD2
CASSLVYSTEEQFF	TGTGCCAGCAGCTTAGTCTACTCGACAGAAGAGCAGTTCTTC	TRBV11-2	TRBJ2-1	14	NA	NA
CASSQFYLLQGYTEAFF	TGCGCCAGCAGCCAATTCTATCTTTTACAGGGGTACACTGAAGCTTTCTTT	TRBV4-1	TRBJ1-1	17	NA	TRBD1
CASGLWDRGQNEQFF	TGTGCTAGTGGTCTTTGGGACAGGGGGCAAAATGAGCAGTTCTTC	TRBV12-5	TRBJ2-1	15	NA	TRBD1